These 2 T cell receptor beta chains originate from one sample sequenced in a study of blood T cell repertoires in COVID-19. This table comes from immunoSEQ multiplex PCR, and its TCRdb copy is limited to in-frame clones, with some not included. The sample holds fewer than 85,000 clones, about 80% seen once. Sequencing was performed on peripheral blood. These TCRs come from a human donor in a cohort sampled during active COVID-19.

On this clone: Other DNA sequences of this sample code for an identical CDR3. The chain employs TRBV18 and TRBJ1-2, with no clear D. The V and J ends lost 6 bases and 10 bases respectively, with 18 bases between them. This CDR3 is 13 amino acids long. The germline gives CDR1 KGHSH, CDR2 LQKENI. CDR3 region: CASSLNGGSDYTF. CDR3 DNA sequence: TGTGCCAGCTCGCTCAACGGAGGGTCGGACTACACCTTC.

V usage is TRBV7-8 and J usage is TRBJ2-1; a weak D match, TRBD2 (7 bases). Germline V gene lookup returns CDR1 SGHVS and CDR2 FQNEAQ. This CDR3 has 15 amino acids. Trimming took 7 bases from V and 4 from J, leaving 17 bases between them. CDR3 bases: TGTGCCAGCATCCTGGGGGGGGGCCAATACAATGAGCAGTTCTTC. Its protein product is CASILGGGQYNEQFF.